Presented here are 32 T cell receptor beta chains from one specimen sequenced in a study of cytomegalovirus exposure and HLA in healthy donors. Vbeta (60) and Jbeta (13) primers were used in the PCR. Produced via immunoSEQ multiplex PCR; TCRdb's table is partial and in-frame only. The sample has roughly 240,000 clones, 82% seen once. The sequencing sample was made of PBMCs. Receptor source: a woman aged 40 to 50 in good health and CMV-seropositive.

The V and J genes are TRBV7-2 and TRBJ2-3, with D hard to call. Per the germline V gene, CDR1 is SGHTA and CDR2 is FQGNSA. V lost 4 bases to trimming and J lost 0 bases, with 14 bases between them. The CDR3 sequence is 16 residues long. In nucleotides, the CDR3 is TGTGCCAGCAGCTCGGCGCCCCCCGGGAGCACAGATACGCAGTATTTT. Translated, it gives CASSSAPPGSTDTQYF.

The rearrangement links TRBV5-4 to TRBJ1-1, with TRBD1 matching over 10 bases. Per germline, CDR1 SGHNT and CDR2 YYREEE (reference sequence). The length of the CDR3 is 15 residues. J lost 1 base, V lost 4 bases, and 4 bases had no gene match. Here the CDR3 reads CASSPWDRGNTEAFF. Here the CDR3 DNA reads TGTGCCAGCAGCCCATGGGACAGGGGGAACACTGAAGCTTTCTTT.

Comments on this clone: At one of its ends the junction is not consistent with the germline gene, which may arise from a read error. The V call is TRBV5-1, the J call TRBJ1-2; TRBD1 matches at 12 bases. The CDR3 is made up of 16 amino acids. Germline V gene lookup returns CDR1 SGHRS and CDR2 YFSETQ. DNA of the CDR3: TGCGCCAGCAGCGTATCCGGGACAGGGGGCTACTATAGCTACACCTTC. Translation gives CASSVSGTGGYYSYTF.

A single count supports this clone. The CDR3 sequence is CASSLVFQGPTDTQYF. The CDR3 bases are TGTGCCAGCAGCTTAGTTTTCCAGGGGCCCACAGATACGCAGTATTTT. The V call is TRBV7-3, the J call TRBJ2-3; a possible D gene is TRBD1 (6 bases). From germline, CDR1 is SGHTA and CDR2 FQGTGA. The V end was cut by 2 bases, the J end by 2 bases, with 14 bases between. The length of the CDR3 is 16 residues.

The CDR3 region is CASRWKGDADEKLFF. The CDR3 DNA sequence: TGTGCCAGCAGATGGAAGGGGGACGCCGATGAAAAACTGTTTTTT. This chain joins TRBV4-2 and TRBJ1-4; TRBD1 might be the D (6 bases). CDR1 is LGHNA, CDR2 YNFKEQ, per germline. The CDR3 has 15 amino acids. Trimming removed 6 bases from V and 6 bases from J, with 17 bases in between.

The V and J genes are TRBV14 and TRBJ1-4; D gene uncertain. Trimming stripped 3 bases from V and 5 bases from J, with 16 bases between. The V gene's germline CDR1 is SGHDN and CDR2 FVKESK. The CDR3 is 16 amino acids. CDR3 coding DNA: TGTGCCAGCAGCCACTCCCTTGGCGGATGGAATGAAAAACTGTTTTTT. It encodes CASSHSLGGWNEKLFF.

This chain links TRBV10-3 with TRBJ2-7; 13 positions match TRBD2. Trimming took 8 bases from V and 2 from J; bases not matched to a gene: 6. Germline V gene sequence: CDR1 ENHRY, CDR2 SYGVKD. The CDR3 length is 15 residues. CDR3 bases: TGTGCCATCGGAGAAGGACTAGCGGGAGCCTACGAGCAGTACTTC. Translated: CAIGEGLAGAYEQYF.

This clone was seen only a few times. This sequence joins TRBV13 and TRBJ2-5; 10 bases are shared with TRBD2. The J call may be faulty, since TRBJ2-7 better matches the DNA end. Per the germline V gene, CDR1 is PRHDT and CDR2 is FYEKMQ (reference sequence). CDR3 length: 13 residues. The CDR3 loop is CASSLAGVYEQYF. Here the CDR3 DNA reads TGTGCCAGCAGCCTAGCGGGGGTATACGAGCAGTACTTC.

The rearrangement uses TRBV6-5 and TRBJ2-5, with TRBD2 matching 10 bases. The CDR3 length is 16 residues. Germline-derived CDR1 and CDR2 are MNHEY and SVGAGI. V was clipped by 2 bases and J by 5 bases; unmatched bases: 8. The CDR3 DNA reads TGTGCCAGCAGTTACGGGGCTAGCGGGGGTCGGGAGACCCAGTACTTC. Its translation is CASSYGASGGRETQYF.

The chain joins TRBV6-1 to TRBJ1-1; 9 positions match TRBD1. Trimming took 3 bases from V and 5 from J; bases not matched to a gene: 4. The CDR3 consists of 14 residues. CDR1 and CDR2 from the germline V gene are MNHNS and SASEGT. The CDR3 region has the DNA TGTGCCAGCAGTGAGGGACAGGGTAGAACTGAAGCTTTCTTT. This codes for CASSEGQGRTEAFF.

The J gene is TRBJ2-3, the V gene TRBV7-8; 7 bases line up with TRBD2. Germline values: CDR1 SGHVS, CDR2 FQNEAQ. The CDR3 consists of 16 residues. Trimming removed 3 bases from V and 1 base from J; junction bases left unmatched: 7. The CDR3 here is CASSFRTSGGTDTQYF. The CDR3 DNA is TGTGCCAGCAGCTTCAGAACCAGCGGGGGCACAGATACGCAGTATTTT. The whole variable domain, remainder taken from reference TRBV7-8 and TRBJ2-3, is GAGVSQSPRYKVAKRGQDVALRCDPISGHVSLFWYQQALGQGPEFLTYFQNEAQLDKSGLPSDRFFAERPEGSVSTLKIQRTQQEDSAVYLCASSFRTSGGTDTQYFGPGTRLTVL.

V and J are TRBV9 and TRBJ2-7; D not resolved. The ends were cut back, 0 bases at V and 0 bases at J, with 7 bases in the middle. The CDR3 extends over 14 amino acids. Germline CDR1 and CDR2: SGDLS and YYNGEE. The CDR3 loop is CASSVGASSYEQYF. The CDR3 bases are TGTGCCAGCAGCGTAGGGGCCAGCTCCTACGAGCAGTACTTC.

CDR3 amino acids: CAWSPTGQPNQPQHF. The DNA of the CDR3 is TGTGCCTGGAGTCCGACAGGGCAACCCAATCAGCCCCAGCATTTT. V and J are TRBV30 and TRBJ1-5; TRBD1 matches at 7 bases. Germline V gives CDR1 GTSNPN, CDR2 SVGIG (reference sequence). J gave up 3 bases and V 2 bases, and 7 bases lay outside the gene matches. This CDR3 region has 15 residues. The full variable domain, completed using reference TRBV30 and TRBJ1-5, is SQTIHQWPATLVQPVGSPLSLECTVEGTSNPNLYWYRQAAGRGLQLLFYSVGIGQISSEVPQNLSASRPQDRQFILSSKKLLLSDSGFYLCAWSPTGQPNQPQHFGDGTRLSIL.

The chain's CDR3 is CASDKLTGMGQPQHF. The CDR3 DNA reads as TGTGCTAGTGACAAACTTACAGGGATGGGGCAGCCCCAGCATTTT. The V call is TRBV12-5, the J call TRBJ1-5; D may be TRBD1 (6 bases). V lost 7 bases and J 7 bases, leaving 20 bases between the germline ends. The CDR3 has 15 residues. Germline V CDR1 and CDR2: LGHNT, FRNRAP.

The rearrangement joins TRBV5-1 to TRBJ1-2, with 10 bases identical to TRBD1. The trim removed 0 bases at V and 8 bases at J, leaving 10 bases unmatched. Germline V lookup: CDR1 SGHRS, CDR2 YFSETQ. The CDR3 covers 16 residues. The CDR3 sequence: CASSLGSRQGAEGYTF. The CDR3 DNA reads as TGCGCCAGCAGCTTGGGGTCGAGACAGGGGGCTGAGGGCTACACCTTC.

The chain couples TRBV6-1 to TRBJ2-2; TRBD1 matches 7 bases. The ends lost 6 bases at V and 6 bases at J; junction bases unmatched: 7. The germline V gene has CDR1 MNHNS and CDR2 SASEGT. CDR3 length: 14 amino acids. DNA of the CDR3: TGTGCCAGCAGCTCGAGGGGGCCTGCCGGGGAGCTGTTTTTT. As protein: CASSSRGPAGELFF.

V usage is TRBV11-2 and J usage is TRBJ2-7; 8 nucleotides match TRBD2. The CDR3 sequence is 14 residues long. Germline V gene data show CDR1 as SGHAT and CDR2 as FQNNGV. Losses at the gene ends were 4 bases for V and 7 bases for J; bases not matched to a gene: 9. The CDR3 sequence: CASSSQRELGEQYF. CDR3 in DNA: TGTGCCAGCAGCTCTCAGCGGGAGTTGGGAGAGCAGTACTTC.

The J gene is TRBJ2-2, the V gene TRBV19; 10 nucleotides agree with TRBD2. Germline V lookup: CDR1 LNHDA, CDR2 SQIVND (reference sequence). The junction had 11 bases not matched to a gene; V was cut back by 6 bases and J by 7 bases. The CDR3 covers 16 residues. DNA of the CDR3: TGTGCCAGTAGCCCCCGGCTAGCGGGAGCTAACGGGGAGCTGTTTTTT. It encodes CASSPRLAGANGELFF.

Remarks on this clone: Relative to the germline gene, one junction end is altered; a read error may explain this. The chain couples TRBV7-9 to TRBJ2-1; D is uncertain. Germline CDR1 is SEHNR and CDR2 is FQNEAQ (reference sequence). The CDR3 runs 13 residues. CDR3 sequence: CSSTLLPSGEQFF. CDR3 nucleotide sequence: TGTTCCAGCACGCTTCTCCCGTCGGGTGAGCAGTTCTTC.

The chain uses TRBV12-5 and TRBJ2-5, with 9 bases aligning to TRBD1. The length of the CDR3 is 18 residues. From germline, CDR1 is LGHNT and CDR2 FRNRAP. With V trimmed by 1 base and J by 2 bases, 11 bases remained unmatched. Here the CDR3 reads CASGLGRGQGIIQETQYF. CDR3 bases: TGTGCTAGTGGTTTGGGACGGGGACAGGGAATTATACAAGAGACCCAGTACTTC.

By share, this clone ranks as medium-sized. The chain uses TRBV4-3 and TRBJ2-6; weak D call: TRBD2 (6 bases). V lost 1 base, J lost 3 bases, and 10 bases lay in between. The germline CDR1 and CDR2 sequences are LGHNA and YSLEER. The CDR3 is made up of 16 amino acids. CDR3 sequence: CASSQAAGLGANVLTF. In DNA, the CDR3 is TGCGCCAGCAGCCAAGCGGCGGGGCTTGGGGCCAACGTCCTGACTTTC.

The V call is TRBV19, the J call TRBJ1-1, with TRBD1 identical over 11 bases. Germline assignment: CDR1 LNHDA and CDR2 SQIVND (reference sequence). The CDR3 length is 17 residues. V lost 7 bases, J lost 3 bases, and 13 bases stayed unmatched. CDR3 sequence reads: CASNRPDRGLVDTEAFF. CDR3 coding DNA: TGTGCCAGTAATAGGCCGGACAGGGGGCTTGTGGACACTGAAGCTTTCTTT.

This clone has more than one count but fewer than ten. The chain recombines TRBV19 with TRBJ1-4; TRBD1 agrees at 8 bases. The CDR3 loop spans 16 amino acids. Trimming cost V 5 bases and J 2 bases; bases outside gene matches: 7. From germline, CDR1 is LNHDA and CDR2 SQIVND (reference sequence). In DNA form, the CDR3 reads TGTGCCAGTAGTGGTTGGACAGGGCAGACTAATGAAAAACTGTTTTTT. Protein product: CASSGWTGQTNEKLFF.

The chain's CDR3 is CASSQDAGGGTYEQYF. The CDR3 region has the DNA TGTGCCAGCAGCCAAGACGCGGGGGGCGGCACCTACGAGCAGTACTTC. V usage is TRBV4-2 and J usage is TRBJ2-7, with 8 bases that match TRBD2. Germline lookup yields CDR1 LGHNA and CDR2 YNFKEQ. The CDR3 loop spans 16 amino acids. With 0 bases clipped from V and 2 bases from J, the junction kept 6 bases outside the gene matches.

The rearrangement links TRBV7-9 to TRBJ1-1; 7 bases line up with TRBD1. CDR3 length: 16 amino acids. Germline CDR1 reads SEHNR; CDR2 reads FQNEAQ (reference sequence). V shed 5 bases, J shed 4 bases, and the junction held 13 bases outside the gene matches. The CDR3 is CASSPGTAGMGTEAFF. CDR3 sequence (DNA): TGTGCCAGCAGCCCCGGGACAGCTGGAATGGGCACTGAAGCTTTCTTT.

This clone showed up just once. This chain links TRBV6-4 with TRBJ1-6, with no clear D. CDR1 and CDR2 (germline): MRHNA, SNTAGT. The CDR3 is made up of 18 amino acids. V lost 3 bases and J lost 6, with 21 bases in between. CDR3 nucleotides: TGTGCCAGCAGTGATAGAGGGCGGAGCAAGGAAAGTAATTCACCCCTCCACTTT. It encodes CASSDRGRSKESNSPLHF.

The chain links TRBV6-4 to TRBJ2-1; D possibly corresponds to TRBD2 (6 bases). This CDR3 contains 14 residues. V gave up 2 bases and J gave up 6 bases, with 11 bases separating them. The germline CDR1 and CDR2 sequences are MRHNA and SNTAGT. The CDR3 here is CASSDAGGTNEQFF. In nucleotides, the CDR3 is TGTGCCAGCAGTGACGCCGGGGGTACCAATGAGCAGTTCTTC.

The V call is TRBV5-8, the J call TRBJ1-5; D remains ambiguous. Germline V gene lookup returns CDR1 SGHTS and CDR2 YDEGEE. This CDR3 is 15 amino acids long. Trimming took 4 bases from V and 1 from J, leaving 12 bases between them. Written as DNA, the CDR3 is TGTGCCAGCAGCACCCGGGAAGGGAGCAATCAGCCCCAGCATTTT. This codes for CASSTREGSNQPQHF.

This chain uses TRBV10-3 with TRBJ2-2; 7 bases agree with TRBD1. This CDR3 region has 15 residues. V gave up 10 bases and J gave up 5 bases; unmatched junction bases: 13. Germline V lookup: CDR1 ENHRY, CDR2 SYGVKD. In nucleotides, the CDR3 is TGTGCCACTACTGTGGGGACAGTTAAGACCGGGGAGCTGTTTTTT. Amino acids: CATTVGTVKTGELFF.

This chain links TRBV19 with TRBJ2-2, with D tentatively TRBD1 (6 bases). The CDR3 sequence is 14 residues long. Germline assignment: CDR1 LNHDA and CDR2 SQIVND (reference sequence). V was cut by 7 bases and J by 5 bases, with 14 bases left in between. The CDR3 nucleotides are TGTGCCAGTAATCCGAACCAGGGGACCGGGGAGCTGTTTTTT. The encoded protein is CASNPNQGTGELFF.

A few counts support this clone. Compared with germline, one end of the junction differs, possibly owing to a read error. CDR3 in DNA: TGTGCCAGCAGCTTAGCTGGGGCAACAACCTTT. Protein sequence: CASSLAGATTF. The V gene is TRBV11-1, the J gene TRBJ1-1, with D possibly being TRBD1 (5 bases). CDR1 SGHAT and CDR2 FQDESV come from the germline V gene (reference sequence). CDR3 length: 11 residues.

With respect to this clone: One end of the junction fails to match germline, which may point to a read error. The V and J genes are TRBV7-9 and TRBJ1-1; D ambiguous. There are 14 residues in the CDR3. CDR1 SEHNR and CDR2 FQNEAQ come from the germline V gene (reference sequence). This chain's CDR3 is CSSSDRSGNTEAFF. CDR3 nucleotides: TGTTCCAGCAGCGATCGATCAGGGAACACTGAAGCTTTCTTT.